The 24 T cell receptor beta chains listed next were all sequenced from one sample in a study of T cells in localized non-small cell lung cancer. The method was immunoSEQ multiplex PCR; TCRdb's version includes in-frame clones alone and lacks a portion of them. The data contain approximately 80,000 clones, around 84% of them seen just once; the ten biggest clones take up 9.5%. The sequencing here drew on peripheral blood, taken before any cancer treatment. The receptors originated from a female donor at least 60 years old with stage I lung adenocarcinoma.

This sequence joins TRBV7-8 and TRBJ2-3; D tentatively reads TRBD1 or TRBD2 (5 bases each). Deletions cut 3 bases from V and 4 bases from J, with 17 bases between. From germline, CDR1 is SGHVS and CDR2 FQNEAQ. This CDR3 spans 16 amino acids. The CDR3 nucleotides are TGTGCCAGCAGCTTTGGAGGAAGACAGTTCCCAGATACGCAGTATTTT. Encoded protein: CASSFGGRQFPDTQYF.

The chain has TRBV19 and TRBJ2-6; D gene unclear. The germline V and J ends were trimmed by 4 bases and 2 bases, with 6 bases remaining between them. The CDR3 spans 14 residues. Germline V gene data show CDR1 as LNHDA and CDR2 as SQIVND (reference sequence). Here the CDR3 reads CASSKVAGANVLTF. DNA for the CDR3: TGTGCCAGTAGTAAAGTGGCTGGGGCCAACGTCCTGACTTTC. Together with reference TRBV19 and TRBJ2-6, the CDR3 gives the full variable domain: DGGITQSPKYLFRKEGQNVTLSCEQNLNHDAMYWYRQDPGQGLRLIYYSQIVNDFQKGDIAEGYSVSREKKESFPLTVTSAQKNPTAFYLCASSKVAGANVLTFGAGSRLTVL.

This clone was seen only once. The chain uses TRBV5-6 and TRBJ1-1; D unresolved. The V end lost 1 base, the J end lost 1 base, and 14 bases lay between the germline ends. The germline CDR1 and CDR2 sequences are SGHDT and YYEEEE. The CDR3 is 16 residues long. CDR3 in DNA: TGTGCCAGCAGCTTGAAAGCCTCCCTCGCGAACACTGAAGCTTTCTTT. Translating gives CASSLKASLANTEAFF. The full variable domain, its missing parts supplied by reference TRBV5-6 and TRBJ1-1, is DAGVTQSPTHLIKTRGQQVTLRCSPKSGHDTVSWYQQALGQGPQFIFQYYEEEERQRGNFPDRFSGHQFPNYSSELNVNALLLGDSALYLCASSLKASLANTEAFFGQGTRLTVV.

The chain links TRBV30 to TRBJ2-5; possibly TRBD2 for D (5 bases). Trimming cost V 0 bases and J 5 bases, with 19 bases left between them. The V gene's germline CDR1 is GTSNPN and CDR2 SVGIG (reference sequence). This CDR3 is 16 amino acids long. CDR3 sequence reads: CAWSVGRVGRGETQYF. Written as DNA, the CDR3 is TGTGCCTGGAGTGTAGGCCGAGTCGGTCGAGGGGAGACCCAGTACTTC.

Here the CDR3 reads CASSLTGNNEQFF. CDR3 in DNA: TGTGCCAGCAGTTTGACAGGGAACAATGAGCAGTTCTTC. J is TRBJ2-1 and V is TRBV27; 7 nucleotides line up with TRBD1. Germline assignment: CDR1 MNHEY and CDR2 SMNVEV (reference sequence). CDR3 size: 13 residues. V trimming: 3 bases; J trimming: 5 bases; junction bases outside the gene matches: 1.

The V gene is TRBV28, the J gene TRBJ2-7; 9 bases fit TRBD1. The V and J ends lost 8 bases and 2 bases, in that order; junction bases with no gene match: 10. In germline, CDR1 is MDHEN, CDR2 SYDVKM. The CDR3 extends over 15 amino acids. The CDR3 coding sequence is TGTGCCAGCCTTAGGTTCGGGACAGGGACCTACGAGCAGTACTTC. Translated, it gives CASLRFGTGTYEQYF.

On this clone: The sample holds other DNA sequences that translate to the same CDR3. The chain is built from TRBV7-2 and TRBJ2-1; D gene uncertain. Germline CDR1 reads SGHTA; CDR2 reads FQGNSA. This CDR3 is 13 amino acids long. Trimming left V 1 base short and J 1 base short, with 2 bases between. The CDR3 DNA reads as TGTGCCAGCAGCTTAGGGTCCTACAATGAGCAGTTCTTC. This sequence encodes CASSLGSYNEQFF.

V gene TRBV6-1 combines with J gene TRBJ2-3; 8 bases align to TRBD1. There are 15 residues in the CDR3. CDR1 is MNHNS, CDR2 SASEGT, per germline. V gave up 4 bases and J gave up 0 bases; unmatched junction bases: 3. The CDR3: CASSVDRGSTDTQYF. The DNA for the CDR3 is TGTGCCAGCAGTGTTGACAGGGGTAGCACAGATACGCAGTATTTT.

In its sample, this clone was seen once. V usage is TRBV27 and J usage is TRBJ2-1, with 8 bases matching TRBD1. The CDR3 loop spans 14 amino acids. Germline CDR1 and CDR2: MNHEY and SMNVEV (reference sequence). The trim removed 8 bases at V and 5 bases at J, leaving 8 bases unmatched. CDR3 DNA sequence: TGTGCCAGCGTAGGACAGGGCTACAACAATGAGCAGTTCTTC. It encodes CASVGQGYNNEQFF.

The CDR3 DNA sequence: TGTGCCAGCAGCTTGCGAGCGTTTACCCTCTCTGGGGCCAACGTCCTGACTTTC. Protein sequence: CASSLRAFTLSGANVLTF. This chain joins TRBV5-6 and TRBJ2-6; D not resolved. The CDR3 extends over 18 amino acids. Between the trimmed V and J ends, which lost 1 base and 0 bases, there was a span of 14 bases. Per germline, CDR1 SGHDT and CDR2 YYEEEE. Looking up the rest from reference TRBV5-6 and TRBJ2-6 gives the full variable domain: DAGVTQSPTHLIKTRGQQVTLRCSPKSGHDTVSWYQQALGQGPQFIFQYYEEEERQRGNFPDRFSGHQFPNYSSELNVNALLLGDSALYLCASSLRAFTLSGANVLTFGAGSRLTVL.

This rearrangement joins TRBV2 to TRBJ1-3; D uncertain. The CDR3 totals 12 residues. V lost 9 bases and J lost 0, with 6 bases in between. Looked up from germline, CDR1 is SNHLY and CDR2 is FYNNEI. CDR3 nucleotide sequence: TGTGCCAGGTTGAGCTCTGGAAACACCATATATTTT. It translates to CARLSSGNTIYF.

This clone was recorded once. The chain is built from TRBV28 and TRBJ1-2; a weak D match, TRBD1 (6 bases). Germline CDR1 is MDHEN and CDR2 is SYDVKM. This CDR3 has 13 residues. V lost 8 bases and J 3 bases, leaving 13 bases between the germline ends. The CDR3 protein is CASARTDHYGYTF. CDR3 nucleotides: TGTGCCAGCGCCCGGACAGATCACTATGGCTACACCTTC.

The chain employs TRBV9 and TRBJ2-7; TRBD2 aligns across 8 bases. The ends lost 4 bases at V and 0 bases at J; junction bases unmatched: 3. This CDR3 region has 14 residues. CDR1 SGDLS and CDR2 YYNGEE come from the germline V gene. CDR3 nucleotide sequence: TGTGCCAGCAGCCTCGGGACTAGCTCCTACGAGCAGTACTTC. Protein product: CASSLGTSSYEQYF.

This clone was seen more than once but under ten times. V gene TRBV5-1 combines with J gene TRBJ1-2, with a tentative D call TRBD1 (5 bases). The V end was cut by 4 bases, the J end by 4 bases, with 17 bases between. The CDR3 has 15 amino acids. CDR1 and CDR2 from the germline V gene are SGHRS and YFSETQ. For the CDR3, the DNA is TGCGCCAGCAGCATCGGGGACCAGGGAAGCTATGGCTACACCTTC. Encoded protein: CASSIGDQGSYGYTF.

The CDR3 DNA is TGTGCCAGCAGCTTGTTACAGATGAGAGCCCAGATGAACACTGAAGCTTTCTTT. This sequence encodes CASSLLQMRAQMNTEAFF. V gene TRBV7-2 combines with J gene TRBJ1-1; D call uncertain. The CDR3 is 18 residues long. Looked up from germline, CDR1 is SGHTA and CDR2 is FQGNSA. Trimming cost V 3 bases and J 0 bases, with 20 bases left between them.

This sequence joins TRBV10-3 and TRBJ2-5, with 8 bases aligning to TRBD2. The ends lost 10 bases at V and 4 bases at J; junction bases unmatched: 11. In germline, CDR1 is ENHRY, CDR2 SYGVKD. This CDR3 region has 14 residues. The CDR3 sequence: CATGYAGGRETQYF. CDR3 nucleotide sequence: TGTGCCACCGGGTACGCGGGGGGACGAGAGACCCAGTACTTC.

This sequence joins TRBV5-1 and TRBJ2-4, with 7 nucleotides matching TRBD2. The CDR3 spans 15 residues. Trimming cost V 0 bases and J 1 base; bases outside gene matches: 1. Germline CDR1 SGHRS, CDR2 YFSETQ. The CDR3 sequence is CASSLGGSAKNIQYF. DNA for the CDR3: TGCGCCAGCAGCTTGGGCGGGAGTGCCAAAAACATTCAGTACTTC.

This clone turned up a few times. J is TRBJ2-7 and V is TRBV6-1, with 9 bases identical to TRBD1. CDR3 size: 15 residues. Trimming cost V 4 bases and J 0 bases; bases outside gene matches: 4. From germline, CDR1 is MNHNS and CDR2 SASEGT. The CDR3 region has the DNA TGTGCCAGCAGTGTCTGGACAGGGGCCTCCTACGAGCAGTACTTC. Amino acids: CASSVWTGASYEQYF.

The chain carries TRBV18 and TRBJ1-5; D might be TRBD1 (5 bases). The V end lost 1 base, the J end lost 0 bases, and 10 bases lay between the germline ends. The germline V gene encodes CDR1 KGHSH and CDR2 LQKENI. The CDR3 contains 16 residues. CDR3 in DNA: TGTGCCAGCTCACCACGCGGGGCACTTAGCAATCAGCCCCAGCATTTT. It codes for CASSPRGALSNQPQHF.

The chain combines TRBV19 with TRBJ1-2, with 8 bases aligning to TRBD1. The junction had 4 bases not matched to a gene; V was cut back by 2 bases and J by 5 bases. CDR3 size: 14 residues. Germline V gives CDR1 LNHDA, CDR2 SQIVND (reference sequence). The CDR3 is CASSIPGGAYGYTF. Here the CDR3 DNA reads TGTGCCAGTAGTATACCAGGGGGCGCTTATGGCTACACCTTC.

The chain combines TRBV6-5 with TRBJ2-2, with D possibly matching TRBD1 (6 bases). The ends were cut back, 6 bases at V and 6 bases at J, with 14 bases in the middle. There are 14 residues in the CDR3. Germline CDR1 is MNHEY and CDR2 is SVGAGI. CDR3 residues: CASRPRTGSGELFF. CDR3 coding DNA: TGTGCCAGCAGGCCTCGTACAGGGTCCGGGGAGCTGTTTTTT.

The V and J genes are TRBV4-1 and TRBJ2-2; D may be TRBD2 (6 bases). Trimming cost V 1 base and J 2 bases, with 17 bases left between them. Germline values: CDR1 MGHRA, CDR2 YSYEKL. There are 18 residues in the CDR3. The CDR3 sequence is CASSQVIGGATNTGELFF. The CDR3 DNA is TGCGCCAGCAGCCAAGTAATCGGCGGGGCCACAAACACCGGGGAGCTGTTTTTT.

The gene calls are TRBV7-6 and TRBJ1-5; TRBD1 matches 7 bases. This CDR3 region has 15 residues. Germline values: CDR1 SGHVS, CDR2 FNYEAQ. V was clipped by 0 bases and J by 3 bases; unmatched bases: 2. CDR3 sequence: CASSLADRPNQPQHF. The CDR3 region has the DNA TGTGCCAGCAGCTTAGCGGACAGGCCCAATCAGCCCCAGCATTTT.

The genes are TRBV18 and TRBJ1-6; 11 bases line up with TRBD1. Trimming at V came to 3 bases and at J to 8 bases, leaving 3 bases not matched to a gene. From germline, CDR1 is KGHSH and CDR2 LQKENI. The CDR3 covers 15 residues. DNA for the CDR3: TGTGCCAGCTCACCCGGACAGGGGGCAGATTCACCCCTCCACTTT. Translated, it gives CASSPGQGADSPLHF.